These 6 T cell receptor beta chains came from one sample sequenced in a study of blood T cell repertoires in COVID-19 (TCRdb year 2020). Libraries were constructed by the immunoSEQ multiplex PCR assay. TCRdb holds this immuneACCESS table with in-frame rearrangements only. Some clones are missing; in checked studies, unresolved V genes explain under half, and the rest has no known cause. This sample has hundreds of thousands of clones in its table, and approximately 90% of those were observed once. Around 2% of the sample is taken by the ten largest. The sample was PBMCs or T cells enriched from blood (not recorded which). The receptors come from a woman under 30 who had recovered from COVID-19.

The CDR3 DNA sequence: TGTGCCAGCAGCCAAGGACAGGGAGACACCGGGGAGCTGTTTTTT. Protein product: CASSQGQGDTGELFF. The chain joins TRBV4-2 to TRBJ2-2; 7 bases match TRBD1. CDR1 is LGHNA and CDR2 is YNFKEQ in the germline V gene. V was clipped by 1 base and J by 3 bases; unmatched bases: 2. This CDR3 has 15 residues.

The chain is built from TRBV2 and TRBJ2-5, with 11 bases matching TRBD2. The CDR3 runs to 15 residues. CDR1 SNHLY and CDR2 FYNNEI come from the germline V gene. After removal of 6 bases from V and 3 bases from J, the junction contained 6 bases not matched to a gene. The DNA of the CDR3 is TGTGCCAGCAGGGGATTGACTAGCGGGAAAGAGACCCAGTACTTC. It codes for CASRGLTSGKETQYF.

The V call is TRBV2, the J call TRBJ2-7; 15 bases match TRBD2. Germline V gene lookup returns CDR1 SNHLY and CDR2 FYNNEI. The trim removed 2 bases at V and 0 bases at J, leaving 8 bases unmatched. This CDR3 has 19 amino acids. CDR3 coding DNA: TGTGCCAGCAGTGAATTGGGACTAGCGGGAGGCTTCAGCTCCTACGAGCAGTACTTC. Its protein is CASSELGLAGGFSSYEQYF.

This chain connects TRBV24-1 to TRBJ1-6, with TRBD1 matching 9 bases. CDR3 size: 20 residues. V trimming: 4 bases; J trimming: 1 base; junction bases outside the gene matches: 13. Germline V gene lookup returns CDR1 KGHDR and CDR2 SFDVKD. CDR3 sequence reads: CATSEVRDRVFTSYNSPLHF. The CDR3 DNA follows: TGTGCCACCAGTGAAGTGCGGGACAGGGTTTTTACGTCCTATAATTCACCCCTCCACTTT.

The chain uses TRBV9 and TRBJ2-3; 9 bases agree with TRBD1. CDR1 and CDR2 (germline): SGDLS, YYNGEE. V trimming: 3 bases; J trimming: 4 bases; junction bases outside the gene matches: 6. The CDR3 loop spans 15 amino acids. The CDR3 loop reads CASSGGQGGADTQYF. The CDR3 region has the DNA TGTGCCAGCAGCGGGGGACAGGGAGGAGCAGATACGCAGTATTTT.

The gene calls are TRBV18 and TRBJ1-4; D unclear. Germline assignment: CDR1 KGHSH and CDR2 LQKENI. With 2 bases removed from V and 8 bases from J, the gap between germline ends came to 15 bases. This CDR3 has 15 amino acids. The CDR3 here is CASSPLNSLREKLFF. CDR3 bases: TGTGCCAGCTCACCATTAAACTCTTTGAGGGAAAAACTGTTTTTT.